The 32 T cell receptor beta chains presented below share a single source sample, sequenced in a study of T cells in localized non-small cell lung cancer. The assay was immunoSEQ multiplex PCR, and TCRdb's table has in-frame clones only and misses some. Found here are more than 70,000 clones, 84% of them singletons; the top ten hold over 2.5%. Sequenced here: peripheral blood, sampled before any cancer treatment. These receptors all come from a man aged 40 to 75 with stage I lung adenocarcinoma.

The chain has TRBV5-1 and TRBJ2-5; the D is unclear. CDR3 length equals 14 residues. Germline CDR1 SGHRS, CDR2 YFSETQ. V lost 0 bases and J lost 1, with 7 bases in between. CDR3 in amino acids: CASSLGHSQETQYF. The DNA for the CDR3 is TGCGCCAGCAGCTTGGGACATTCCCAAGAGACCCAGTACTTC.

J is TRBJ1-4 and V is TRBV28; D not certain. Trimming took off 2 bases at V and 8 bases at J, with 3 bases between the two ends. From germline, CDR1 is MDHEN and CDR2 SYDVKM. This CDR3 is built from 11 residues. CDR3 sequence (DNA): TGTGCCAGCAGTTTAGGGGAAAAACTGTTTTTT. Protein: CASSLGEKLFF.

The chain joins TRBV4-3 to TRBJ2-5; 10 nucleotides agree with TRBD1. The CDR3 runs 17 residues. Germline V gene data show CDR1 as LGHNA and CDR2 as YSLEER. V lost 1 base, J lost 5 bases, and 10 bases stayed unmatched. CDR3 in DNA: TGCGCCAGCAGCCAAGTGGCACCGGGACAGGGGACGGAGACCCAGTACTTC. Its protein product is CASSQVAPGQGTETQYF.

The V call is TRBV7-4, the J call TRBJ1-1; perhaps TRBD1 as D (5 bases). The germline V gene encodes CDR1 SGHVT and CDR2 SQSDAQ. CDR3 size: 19 residues. With 4 bases removed from V and 0 bases from J, the gap between germline ends came to 24 bases. The CDR3 DNA reads TGTGCCAGCAGCTGCATGGGACCTTTTTTTTACCAGATGAACACTGAAGCTTTCTTT. This gives the protein CASSCMGPFFYQMNTEAFF.

J is TRBJ2-5 and V is TRBV6-5; D is perhaps TRBD1 or TRBD2 (5 bases each). This CDR3 has 13 amino acids. V dropped 0 bases and J dropped 5 bases, with 7 bases sitting between them. The germline gives CDR1 MNHEY, CDR2 SVGAGI. The CDR3 protein is CASSYSWGETQYF. The CDR3 DNA reads as TGTGCCAGCAGTTACTCGTGGGGGGAGACCCAGTACTTC.

V and J are TRBV27 and TRBJ2-1, with 8 bases fitting TRBD1. V shed 0 bases and J 8 bases; nucleotides not matched to a gene: 9. CDR1 is MNHEY, CDR2 SMNVEV, per germline (reference sequence). The CDR3 loop spans 16 amino acids. CDR3 DNA sequence: TGTGCCAGCAGTTTATCTGGGACAGGTCCTAACGATGAGCAGTTCTTC. Encoded protein: CASSLSGTGPNDEQFF.

As to this clone: A read error may account for a junction end that differs from germline. The chain couples TRBV30 to TRBJ2-5, with D hard to call. Germline lookup yields CDR1 GTSNPN and CDR2 SVGIG (reference sequence). This CDR3 spans 13 amino acids. Written as DNA, the CDR3 is TGTGCCTGGAGGGCCAGGACCCAAGAGGCCCAGTACTTC. It is translated as CAWRARTQEAQYF.

The chain uses TRBV6-5 and TRBJ1-5; D is possibly TRBD1 (6 bases). The CDR3 runs to 14 residues. Germline lookup yields CDR1 MNHEY and CDR2 SVGAGI. V was clipped by 6 bases and J by 6 bases, with 15 bases between them. The CDR3 coding sequence is TGTGCCAGCAGATCGACAGGCCGGTCTCAGCCCCAGCATTTT. It is translated as CASRSTGRSQPQHF.

This chain uses TRBV6-6 with TRBJ2-7, with a tentative D call TRBD2 (6 bases). The germline CDR1 and CDR2 sequences are MNHNY and SVGAGI (reference sequence). The CDR3 is made up of 16 amino acids. Trimming shortened V by 1 base and J by 0 bases, and 13 bases separated the two germline ends. For the CDR3, the DNA is TGTGCCAGCAGTTACTATGGTAGCGGAGGCTCCTACGAGCAGTACTTC. Translation gives CASSYYGSGGSYEQYF.

The chain joins TRBV19 to TRBJ1-2, with D tentatively TRBD1 (6 bases). The CDR3 contains 17 residues. The V end lost 5 bases, the J end lost 4 bases, and 23 bases lay between the germline ends. Germline V gives CDR1 LNHDA, CDR2 SQIVND (reference sequence). CDR3 nucleotides: TGTGCCAGTAGTTCCGGACAGCCGGCGAAGATCTCCTATGGCTACACCTTC. It is translated as CASSSGQPAKISYGYTF. Full variable domain (outside the CDR3, taken from reference TRBV19 and TRBJ1-2): DGGITQSPKYLFRKEGQNVTLSCEQNLNHDAMYWYRQDPGQGLRLIYYSQIVNDFQKGDIAEGYSVSREKKESFPLTVTSAQKNPTAFYLCASSSGQPAKISYGYTFGSGTRLTVV.

This chain's CDR3 is CASSPGLNTEAFF. DNA for the CDR3: TGTGCCAGCAGCCCAGGATTAAACACTGAAGCTTTCTTT. The V gene is TRBV7-2, the J gene TRBJ1-1; unclear D gene. V was clipped by 5 bases and J by 2 bases, with 9 bases between them. This CDR3 has 13 residues. Germline CDR1 and CDR2: SGHTA and FQGNSA.

This clone occurred once. This chain uses TRBV27 with TRBJ2-3, with D tentatively TRBD2 (6 bases). The CDR3 consists of 21 residues. Deletions cut 3 bases from V and 0 bases from J, with 28 bases between. CDR1 and CDR2 (germline): MNHEY, SMNVEV (reference sequence). The CDR3 loop reads CASSFSPRRGLLLRSTDTQYF. CDR3 bases: TGTGCCAGCAGTTTCTCCCCCAGGCGGGGATTACTTCTTCGGAGCACAGATACGCAGTATTTT.

In this sample, this clone turned up a few times. V is TRBV9 and J is TRBJ2-6; D is unresolved. V was clipped by 5 bases and J by 0 bases, with 9 bases between them. This CDR3 spans 15 amino acids. Per germline, CDR1 SGDLS and CDR2 YYNGEE. CDR3 amino acids: CASRDPNSGANVLTF. The CDR3 DNA follows: TGTGCCAGCAGAGACCCGAACTCTGGGGCCAACGTCCTGACTTTC.

This chain links TRBV25-1 with TRBJ1-4, with 7 bases that match TRBD1. V was clipped by 4 bases and J by 5 bases; unmatched bases: 7. The CDR3 is 15 residues long. Germline lookup yields CDR1 MGHDK and CDR2 SYGVNS. DNA for the CDR3: TGTGCCAGCAGTGCGGCGACAGGGTTAAATGAAAAACTGTTTTTT. Translated, it gives CASSAATGLNEKLFF.

J is TRBJ1-2 and V is TRBV30; 8 bases agree with TRBD1. There are 16 residues in the CDR3. Germline V lookup: CDR1 GTSNPN, CDR2 SVGIG (reference sequence). Trimming at V came to 3 bases and at J to 4 bases, leaving 13 bases not matched to a gene. The CDR3 spells CAWSRARTGLSYGYTF. CDR3 DNA: TGTGCCTGGAGCAGGGCCCGGACAGGGCTTAGCTATGGCTACACCTTC.

In DNA, the CDR3 is TGTGCCAGCAGCTCCGGGACAGTCAAGACCCAGTACTTC. It specifies CASSSGTVKTQYF. V and J are TRBV6-5 and TRBJ2-5; 7 bases are a match to TRBD1. This CDR3 has 13 amino acids. In germline, CDR1 is MNHEY, CDR2 SVGAGI. Losses at the gene ends were 6 bases for V and 6 bases for J; bases not matched to a gene: 7.

V is TRBV20-1 and J is TRBJ2-7; D may be TRBD1 or TRBD2 (5 bases each). There are 11 residues in the CDR3. Trimming cost V 6 bases and J 3 bases, with 9 bases left between them. CDR1 and CDR2 (germline): DFQATT, SNEGSKA (reference sequence). The CDR3 DNA reads as TGCAGTGCACCGGGGCTCTACGAGCAGTACTTC. This translates into CSAPGLYEQYF.

The rearrangement links TRBV27 to TRBJ1-2, with 7 bases aligning to TRBD1. The CDR3 spans 12 residues. Germline V gene data show CDR1 as MNHEY and CDR2 as SMNVEV (reference sequence). V dropped 5 bases and J dropped 8; count of bases not matched to a gene: 5. The CDR3 spells CASSGQGGGYTF. DNA for the CDR3: TGTGCCAGCAGTGGTCAGGGGGGAGGCTACACCTTC.

This rearrangement joins TRBV27 to TRBJ2-1; maybe TRBD2 (5 bases). The CDR3 is 15 residues long. The V end was cut by 5 bases, the J end by 6 bases, with 17 bases between. The germline gives CDR1 MNHEY, CDR2 SMNVEV (reference sequence). For the CDR3, the DNA is TGTGCCAGCAGTATTCGCGGGCCCAACGCCAATGAGCAGTTCTTC. This translates into CASSIRGPNANEQFF.

This chain connects TRBV7-8 to TRBJ2-7; unclear D gene. The CDR3 has 13 amino acids. Germline V gene lookup returns CDR1 SGHVS and CDR2 FQNEAQ. Trimming took 7 bases from V and 0 from J, leaving 10 bases between them. The CDR3 coding sequence is TGTGCCAGCACCAGCTCCAGCTCCTACGAGCAGTACTTC. It specifies CASTSSSSYEQYF.

The chain recombines TRBV5-1 with TRBJ2-3; no clear D. In germline, CDR1 is SGHRS, CDR2 YFSETQ. V lost 4 bases, J lost 4 bases, and 16 bases lay in between. CDR3 length: 15 amino acids. The CDR3 sequence: CASSAEADGSDTQYF. The CDR3 DNA reads as TGCGCCAGCAGCGCAGAGGCTGATGGGTCAGATACGCAGTATTTT.

The chain is built from TRBV5-6 and TRBJ2-7, with 9 bases fitting TRBD1. With V trimmed by 2 bases and J by 8 bases, 20 bases remained unmatched. This CDR3 has 18 residues. CDR1 SGHDT and CDR2 YYEEEE come from the germline V gene. CDR3 sequence (DNA): TGTGCCAGCAGCTTAGCGGACGCGCTAGGGACAGGGCTTATGAAGCAGTACTTC. Translated: CASSLADALGTGLMKQYF.

V and J are TRBV5-1 and TRBJ2-7; 10 nucleotides agree with TRBD1. V was clipped by 3 bases and J by 3 bases; unmatched bases: 6. CDR3 length: 15 amino acids. Germline V gene lookup returns CDR1 SGHRS and CDR2 YFSETQ. The CDR3 loop is CASSSGTGVGYEQYF. The CDR3 DNA follows: TGCGCCAGCAGCTCAGGGACAGGGGTAGGCTACGAGCAGTACTTC.

With regard to this clone: A junction end diverges from the germline sequence, so it may reflect a read error. This rearrangement joins TRBV5-4 to TRBJ2-1, with 12 nucleotides matching TRBD2. Germline assignment: CDR1 SGHNT and CDR2 YYREEE (reference sequence). The CDR3 extends over 14 amino acids. The CDR3 DNA is TGTGCCAGCAGCTTGAGACTAGCGGGGGCCGAAAATGTCTTC. This translates into CASSLRLAGAENVF.

This chain uses TRBV10-3 with TRBJ2-1; no definite D call. This CDR3 has 14 amino acids. V lost 5 bases and J 3 bases, leaving 11 bases between the germline ends. Germline CDR1 is ENHRY and CDR2 is SYGVKD. This chain's CDR3 is CAISPRVVYNEQFF. The CDR3 DNA reads as TGTGCCATCAGTCCGAGAGTTGTCTACAATGAGCAGTTCTTC.

This clone occurred once. This chain links TRBV6-6 with TRBJ2-7, with D tentatively TRBD1 (6 bases). In germline, CDR1 is MNHNY, CDR2 SVGAGI (reference sequence). CDR3 length equals 14 residues. The V gene lost 5 bases and the J gene lost 4 bases, with 15 bases spanning the gap. CDR3 loop: CASSPQQGQYEQYF. The CDR3 DNA reads as TGTGCCAGCAGTCCGCAACAGGGTCAGTACGAGCAGTACTTC.

This chain uses TRBV11-2 with TRBJ2-1; 11 nucleotides match TRBD2. The CDR3 loop spans 16 amino acids. The germline gives CDR1 SGHAT, CDR2 FQNNGV. Trimming at V came to 0 bases and at J to 9 bases, leaving 7 bases not matched to a gene. The CDR3 here is CASSLDRRLAGSEQFF. The DNA for the CDR3 is TGTGCCAGCAGCTTAGATAGGAGACTAGCGGGATCTGAGCAGTTCTTC.

The CDR3 reads CAWSVDDRGGQPQHF. Written as DNA, the CDR3 is TGTGCCTGGAGTGTAGACGACAGGGGAGGTCAGCCCCAGCATTTT. The chain carries TRBV30 and TRBJ1-5; the match to TRBD1 covers 8 bases. J lost 6 bases, V lost 0 bases, and 7 bases had no gene match. The V gene's germline CDR1 is GTSNPN and CDR2 SVGIG (reference sequence). This CDR3 is 15 amino acids long. Full variable domain (outside the CDR3, taken from reference TRBV30 and TRBJ1-5): SQTIHQWPATLVQPVGSPLSLECTVEGTSNPNLYWYRQAAGRGLQLLFYSVGIGQISSEVPQNLSASRPQDRQFILSSKKLLLSDSGFYLCAWSVDDRGGQPQHFGDGTRLSIL.

The chain links TRBV7-2 to TRBJ1-2; D is unclear. From germline, CDR1 is SGHTA and CDR2 FQGNSA. Deletions cut 5 bases from V and 5 bases from J, with 9 bases between. The CDR3 covers 12 residues. As DNA, the CDR3 is TGTGCCAGCAGCCAGGTGGGATATGGCTACACCTTC. Translated: CASSQVGYGYTF.

The chain is built from TRBV4-3 and TRBJ2-7; 8 bases are a match to TRBD2. This CDR3 has 13 residues. Germline-derived CDR1 and CDR2 are LGHNA and YSLEER. Trimming at V came to 2 bases and at J to 7 bases, leaving 4 bases not matched to a gene. The CDR3 reads CASSQTLAGEQYF. CDR3 DNA sequence: TGCGCCAGCAGCCAAACATTAGCGGGGGAGCAGTACTTC.

The gene calls are TRBV12-5 and TRBJ2-5; D ambiguous. The CDR3 runs to 15 residues. With 5 bases removed from V and 2 bases from J, the gap between germline ends came to 15 bases. Germline loops: CDR1 LGHNT, CDR2 FRNRAP. The CDR3 DNA reads as TGTGCTAGTGGTCCATCAGGTGTAAAACAAGAGACCCAGTACTTC. Protein product: CASGPSGVKQETQYF.

This clone was counted once. The V call is TRBV10-3, the J call TRBJ2-6; possibly TRBD1 for D (6 bases). The germline gives CDR1 ENHRY, CDR2 SYGVKD. The CDR3 totals 19 residues. The V end was cut by 5 bases, the J end by 0 bases, with 20 bases between. The CDR3 DNA follows: TGTGCCATCAGTAGAACCGGGACACCCGACTACTCTGGGGCCAACGTCCTGACTTTC. Residues: CAISRTGTPDYSGANVLTF.